This is a list of T cell receptor beta chains from one sample in a study of blood T cell repertoires in COVID-19. The method was immunoSEQ multiplex PCR; TCRdb's version includes in-frame clones alone and lacks a portion of them. The sample records 250,000 to 350,000 clones, 85% to 90% being singletons. The sequencing sample was made of PBMCs or T cells enriched from blood (not recorded which). Source of these receptors: a woman younger than 30 who had recovered from COVID-19. CDR3s include the opening cysteine and the closing phenylalanine or tryptophan. A D gene is named only where the DNA matches it firmly. Clone size is stated in some rows and not others, as once, few, many or a class when expanded.

cdr3_nt: TGTGCCAGCAAACTCAAGCTTTCCTCCTACGAGCAGTACTTC
cdr3_aa: CASKLKLSSYEQYF
clone_size: NA
d_call: NA
v_call: TRBV2
j_call: TRBJ2-7

cdr3_nt: TGTGCCAGCAGTGAAGGCCATAGCAATCAGCCCCAGCATTTT
cdr3_aa: CASSEGHSNQPQHF
clone_size: NA
d_call: NA
v_call: TRBV25-1
j_call: TRBJ1-5

cdr3_nt: TGTGCCAGCAGCTCCGGGACAGGGGGCATGACCCAGTACTTC
cdr3_aa: CASSSGTGGMTQYF
clone_size: NA
d_call: TRBD1
v_call: TRBV5-4
j_call: TRBJ2-5

cdr3_nt: TGTGCCAGCGGAAAACCTGACAGCCTCACTGAAGCTTTCTTT
cdr3_aa: CASGKPDSLTEAFF
clone_size: NA
d_call: NA
v_call: TRBV27
j_call: TRBJ1-1

cdr3_nt: TGTGCCAGCAGTCCTCTTACAGGGCACACCGGGGAGCTGTTTTTT
cdr3_aa: CASSPLTGHTGELFF
clone_size: NA
d_call: NA
v_call: TRBV2
j_call: TRBJ2-2

cdr3_nt: TGTGCCAGCTCACCACTCGGGAGCTCCTACAATGAGCAGTTCTTC
cdr3_aa: CASSPLGSSYNEQFF
clone_size: NA
d_call: NA
v_call: TRBV18
j_call: TRBJ2-1

cdr3_nt: TGTGCCAGTAGTACCCTAGCGACAGGCAATCAGCCCCAGCATTTT
cdr3_aa: CASSTLATGNQPQHF
clone_size: NA
d_call: NA
v_call: TRBV19
j_call: TRBJ1-5

cdr3_nt: TGCGCCAGCAGCTCACAGGGTCCCTTAGATGGCTACACCTTC
cdr3_aa: CASSSQGPLDGYTF
clone_size: NA
d_call: NA
v_call: TRBV5-1
j_call: TRBJ1-2

cdr3_nt: TGCGCCAGCAGCTTGGTGCCAGGGGATCCTGGCGAGCAGTACTTC
cdr3_aa: CASSLVPGDPGEQYF
clone_size: NA
d_call: NA
v_call: TRBV5-1
j_call: TRBJ2-7

cdr3_nt: TGTGCCAGCAGTCCGTCCTACGAGCAGTACTTC
cdr3_aa: CASSPSYEQYF
clone_size: NA
d_call: NA
v_call: TRBV2
j_call: TRBJ2-7

cdr3_nt: TGTGCTAGTGGTATAGGGACAGGAGCAACTAATGAAAAACTGTTTTTT
cdr3_aa: CASGIGTGATNEKLFF
clone_size: NA
d_call: TRBD1
v_call: TRBV12-5
j_call: TRBJ1-4

cdr3_nt: TGTGCCAGCAGCTCTCCGGGACAGCCTAACTATGGCTACACCTTC
cdr3_aa: CASSSPGQPNYGYTF
clone_size: NA
d_call: TRBD1
v_call: TRBV5-6
j_call: TRBJ1-2

cdr3_nt: TGTGCCAGCAGCTTAGAGACAAACTACGAGCAGTACTTC
cdr3_aa: CASSLETNYEQYF
clone_size: NA
d_call: NA
v_call: TRBV5-4
j_call: TRBJ2-7

cdr3_nt: TGTGCCAGCTCACCACAGGGGGCCGGGGAGCTGTTTTTT
cdr3_aa: CASSPQGAGELFF
clone_size: NA
d_call: NA
v_call: TRBV18
j_call: TRBJ2-2

cdr3_nt: TGTGCCAGCAGTTTTGTAGCGGGGGGGCGGTGGGATACGCAGTATTTT
cdr3_aa: CASSFVAGGRWDTQYF
clone_size: NA
d_call: TRBD2
v_call: TRBV27
j_call: TRBJ2-3

cdr3_nt: TGTGCCAGCAGTTTGGGCGGGCATGAGCAGTTCTTC
cdr3_aa: CASSLGGHEQFF
clone_size: NA
d_call: NA
v_call: TRBV12-3/TRBV12-4
j_call: TRBJ2-1

cdr3_nt: TGCGCCAGCAGCGGGGACATCCCCAGGAACACTGAAGCTTTCTTT
cdr3_aa: CASSGDIPRNTEAFF
clone_size: NA
d_call: NA
v_call: TRBV5-1
j_call: TRBJ1-1

cdr3_nt: TGTGCCAGCAGTTTAAGGGCCCGGGGGTGGGGCACTGAAGCTTTCTTT
cdr3_aa: CASSLRARGWGTEAFF
clone_size: NA
d_call: NA
v_call: TRBV28
j_call: TRBJ1-1

cdr3_nt: TGTGCCAGCAGCTTAATAGCGGGGGGGTTCTCAGGTTCCTACAATGAGCAGTTCTTC
cdr3_aa: CASSLIAGGFSGSYNEQFF
clone_size: NA
d_call: TRBD2
v_call: TRBV11-2
j_call: TRBJ2-1

cdr3_nt: TGTGCCAGCAGTTTAGAGGAGGTGGTACTCAATCAGCCCCAGCATTTT
cdr3_aa: CASSLEEVVLNQPQHF
clone_size: NA
d_call: NA
v_call: TRBV28
j_call: TRBJ1-5

cdr3_nt: TGTGCCAGCAGCTTAAAGCGTGGGGCGCGTAGTGAAGCTTTCTTT
cdr3_aa: CASSLKRGARSEAFF
clone_size: NA
d_call: NA
v_call: TRBV13
j_call: TRBJ1-1

cdr3_nt: TGTGCCAGCAGCTGGGATCTAGCGGGAACCTACAATGAGCAGTTCTTC
cdr3_aa: CASSWDLAGTYNEQFF
clone_size: NA
d_call: TRBD2
v_call: TRBV5-5
j_call: TRBJ2-1

cdr3_nt: TGTGCCAGCGGTTTACAGGGTAGCGGGGAGCTGTTTTTT
cdr3_aa: CASGLQGSGELFF
clone_size: NA
d_call: NA
v_call: TRBV7-8
j_call: TRBJ2-2

cdr3_nt: TGCGCCAGCAGTGAACTTTTCACAGGGTCAGCTAATGAAAAACTGTTTTTT
cdr3_aa: CASSELFTGSANEKLFF
clone_size: NA
d_call: NA
v_call: TRBV10-1
j_call: TRBJ1-4

cdr3_nt: TGTGCCAGCAGTTCTACCCCGGGACTCGGCGACAATGAGCAGTTCTTC
cdr3_aa: CASSSTPGLGDNEQFF
clone_size: once
d_call: NA
v_call: TRBV7-9
j_call: TRBJ2-1

cdr3_nt: TGTGCCAGCAGCCGGACCGTAGCGGGGCGACCCGGGGAGCTGTTTTTT
cdr3_aa: CASSRTVAGRPGELFF
clone_size: NA
d_call: TRBD2
v_call: TRBV7-7
j_call: TRBJ2-2

cdr3_nt: TGTGCCAGCAGCTTAGCGGCGGGAGGGCCGCGCGAGCAGTTCTTC
cdr3_aa: CASSLAAGGPREQFF
clone_size: NA
d_call: TRBD2
v_call: TRBV7-6
j_call: TRBJ2-1

cdr3_nt: TGTGCCAGCAGTCTATATAAGAACACTGAAGCTTTCTTT
cdr3_aa: CASSLYKNTEAFF
clone_size: once
d_call: NA
v_call: TRBV28
j_call: TRBJ1-1